Here is one T cell receptor beta chain with its context. What it binds is unknown. Template switching appended UMIs that held a 6-nucleotide sample barcode. TCRdb reprocessed the 5' RACE reads, with one entry per CDR3 protein and no DNA. The sample shows approximately 400,000 distinct CDR3 sequences, and about 2.5% sits with its ten largest clones. The CDR3 runs to 15 residues. This entry belongs to a study of monozygotic twins with inflammatory bowel disease. Study conclusions and caveats: Limited statistical power may explain no repertoire similarity difference between concordant and discordant twins. Among IBD patients, fewer clonotypes were shared with others than among healthy twins, especially with disease activity.

The J gene is TRBJ1-2, the V gene TRBV12-3 or TRBV12-4; TCRdb's assignment of TRBD1 cannot be checked, as there is no DNA. The receptor comes from a human donor with ulcerative colitis or Crohn's disease, or a healthy co-twin of an affected twin (not recorded which). Sequenced sample: blood. CDR3 sequence: CASSPTGFTSYGYTF.